The 18 T cell receptor beta chains below all came from one sample that was sequenced in a study of identical twins (dated by TCRdb to between 2015 and 2016). To prepare the library, 5' RACE was applied. Instrument used: Illumina HiSeq 2000. TCRdb reanalyzed the raw reads on its own, using fastp at Q25 for trimming and MiXCR for clone calling, and kept in-frame beta chains. Rows are unified per CDR3 protein, each entry keeping the most common DNA and genes. This sample gives about 150,000 distinct CDR3 sequences in total; under 4.5% of them show up just once. The top ten constitute more than 6.5% of the sample. The specimen sequenced was memory T cells sorted from blood. According to the study, the label for this sample's cell subset or site signals: CD45RO+ enriched T cells. These receptors were taken from a man in his late teens or twenties in good health.

At least ten counts were recorded for this clonotype. The CDR3 protein is CASSQRVRGTDTQYF. The CDR3 nucleotides are TGTGCCAGCAGTCAGAGGGTAAGGGGCACAGATACGCAGTATTTT. The J gene is TRBJ2-3, the V gene TRBV12-3 or TRBV12-4; D is possibly TRBD2 (5 bases). The CDR3 is 15 amino acids. V lost 5 bases, J lost 1 base, and 13 bases lay in between.

This clonotype showed up many times. The V call is TRBV7-8, the J call TRBJ2-7; 9 bases match TRBD1. CDR3 length equals 20 residues. The germline gives CDR1 SGHVS, CDR2 FQNEAQ. J was trimmed by 1 base and V by 2 bases; bases with no gene match: 18. The CDR3 nucleotides are TGTGCCAGCAGCTTACCCTCGGGGGACAGGGACCTATACAGGTCCTACGAGCAGTACTTC. It codes for CASSLPSGDRDLYRSYEQYF.

This clonotype was seen many times. This rearrangement joins TRBV12-3 or TRBV12-4 to TRBJ1-5, with no clear D. Trimming cost V 7 bases and J 0 bases, with 10 bases left between them. The length of the CDR3 is 14 residues. In DNA, the CDR3 is TGTGCCAGCACCCGTCGGGGTAGCAATCAGCCCCAGCATTTT. It translates to CASTRRGSNQPQHF.

In its sample, this clonotype was seen many times. The CDR3 loop reads CASSGGMSTDTQYF. For the CDR3, the DNA is TGCGCCAGCAGCGGCGGGATGAGCACAGATACGCAGTATTTT. V is TRBV5-1 and J is TRBJ2-3; perhaps TRBD2 as D (6 bases). The germline V and J ends were trimmed by 4 bases and 0 bases, with 9 bases remaining between them. The CDR3 totals 14 residues. The V gene's germline CDR1 is SGHRS and CDR2 YFSETQ.

This clonotype was counted at least ten times. The gene calls are TRBV7-6 and TRBJ2-1, with D uncertain. The CDR3 spans 13 residues. Trimming pared 7 bases from V and 8 bases from J, leaving 15 bases between. Germline values: CDR1 SGHVS, CDR2 FNYEAQ. As DNA, the CDR3 is TGTGCCAGCAAACCTTCCGAGAAGGATGAGCAGTTCTTC. It encodes CASKPSEKDEQFF.

This clonotype was seen repeatedly, ten times or more. This chain joins TRBV12-3 or TRBV12-4 and TRBJ1-2; possible D gene TRBD1, 5 bases. The CDR3 totals 14 residues. Trimming stripped 7 bases from V and 4 bases from J, with 16 bases between. CDR3 amino acids: CASTGWAGGYGYTF. The CDR3, as DNA: TGTGCCAGCACGGGTTGGGCGGGGGGCTATGGCTACACCTTC.

In this sample, this clonotype turned up many times. The V and J genes are TRBV5-1 and TRBJ1-2; tentatively, D is TRBD1 (5 bases). V lost 0 bases and J 8 bases, leaving 11 bases between the germline ends. Germline V gene data show CDR1 as SGHRS and CDR2 as YFSETQ. The length of the CDR3 is 13 residues. The CDR3: CASSLGGLDGYTF. Written as DNA, the CDR3 is TGCGCCAGCAGCTTGGGGGGACTGGACGGCTACACCTTC.

This clonotype has a count of ten or more. V gene TRBV28 combines with J gene TRBJ2-1, with TRBD2 identical over 7 bases. The length of the CDR3 is 13 residues. Trimming at V came to 8 bases and at J to 8 bases, leaving 9 bases not matched to a gene. CDR1 MDHEN and CDR2 SYDVKM come from the germline V gene. The CDR3 is CASGKGREYEQFF. The CDR3 DNA sequence: TGTGCCAGCGGGAAGGGGAGGGAATATGAGCAGTTCTTC.

Many counts were recorded for this clonotype. The chain has TRBV6-1 and TRBJ2-7; D unclear. Per germline, CDR1 MNHNS and CDR2 SASEGT. Trimming took 4 bases from V and 6 from J, leaving 10 bases between them. The CDR3 extends over 12 amino acids. The DNA of the CDR3 is TGTGCCAGCAGTGGACCCCCCCGCGAGCAGTACGTC. It codes for CASSGPPREQYV.

This clonotype was counted at least ten times. The chain links TRBV20-1 to TRBJ1-5; TRBD1 matches 7 bases. V gave up 0 bases and J gave up 3 bases; unmatched junction bases: 8. Germline-derived CDR1 and CDR2 are DFQATT and SNEGSKA (reference sequence). This CDR3 has 16 residues. DNA of the CDR3: TGCAGTGCTAGAGACGGGGGACAGCGGCACAATCAGCCCCAGCATTTT. Translating gives CSARDGGQRHNQPQHF.

This clonotype was picked up many times. The rearrangement uses TRBV30 and TRBJ1-4; D gene ambiguous. V was trimmed by 1 base and J by 7 bases, leaving 13 bases between them. CDR1 is GTSNPN, CDR2 SVGIG, per germline (reference sequence). The CDR3 contains 14 residues. The CDR3 protein is CAWSGPGNGEKLFF. The CDR3 region has the DNA TGTGCCTGGAGTGGGCCCGGGAACGGTGAAAAACTGTTTTTT.

This clonotype has ten or more counts. The V and J genes are TRBV5-1 and TRBJ1-1, with D possibly matching TRBD1 (5 bases). CDR1 is SGHRS, CDR2 YFSETQ, per germline. The CDR3 covers 14 residues. Trimming removed 6 bases from V and 1 base from J, with 13 bases in between. CDR3 sequence: CASIDWGRNTEAFF. CDR3 DNA: TGCGCCAGCATCGACTGGGGACGGAACACTGAAGCTTTCTTT.

This clonotype was seen repeatedly, ten times or more. The J gene is TRBJ2-7, the V gene TRBV2; possibly TRBD2 for D (5 bases). V was shortened by 1 base and J by 3 bases, with 7 bases between the two germline ends. The germline V gene has CDR1 SNHLY and CDR2 FYNNEI. The CDR3 runs 13 residues. Here the CDR3 DNA reads TGTGCCAGCAGTGAAGGCGACTACTACGAGCAGTACTTC. This codes for CASSEGDYYEQYF.

This rearrangement joins TRBV12-3 or TRBV12-4 to TRBJ2-2; D is perhaps TRBD2 (6 bases). This CDR3 is built from 16 residues. V gave up 0 bases and J gave up 0 bases, with 8 bases separating them. The CDR3 spells CASSLASGTNTGELFF. The CDR3 DNA follows: TGTGCCAGCAGTTTAGCTAGCGGAACGAACACCGGGGAGCTGTTTTTT.

This clonotype was observed at least ten times. This chain joins TRBV11-1 and TRBJ1-2, with a weak D call TRBD1 (5 bases). V was clipped by 10 bases and J by 6 bases, with 15 bases between them. The CDR3 extends over 12 amino acids. The V gene's germline CDR1 is SGHAT and CDR2 FQDESV (reference sequence). The CDR3 region is CATRDPSNGYTF. CDR3 bases: TGTGCCACGCGGGACCCTTCGAATGGCTACACCTTC. Combining the CDR3 with reference TRBV11-1 and TRBJ1-2 gives the whole variable domain EAEVAQSPRYKITEKSQAVAFWCDPISGHATLYWYRQILGQGPELLVQFQDESVVDDSQLPKDRFSAERLKGVDSTLKIQPAELGDSAMYLCATRDPSNGYTFGSGTRLTVV.

This clonotype showed up many times. The chain recombines TRBV27 with TRBJ1-3; possibly TRBD1 for D (5 bases). The CDR3 totals 15 residues. The V gene's germline CDR1 is MNHEY and CDR2 SMNVEV (reference sequence). Trimming cost V 3 bases and J 2 bases, with 11 bases left between them. CDR3 residues: CASSLTGAAGNTIYF. The CDR3, as DNA: TGTGCCAGCAGTTTGACTGGGGCAGCTGGAAACACCATATATTTT.

In its sample, this clonotype was seen many times. The chain is built from TRBV12-3 or TRBV12-4 and TRBJ2-7; TRBD2 agrees at 8 bases. The J segment lost 1 base and the V segment lost 10 bases, leaving 9 bases of the junction unmatched. The CDR3 runs 14 residues. This CDR3 is CANLSGSSSYEQYV. The CDR3 DNA reads TGTGCCAACCTGAGCGGGAGTAGTTCCTACGAGCAGTACGTC.

This clonotype occurred many times. The V and J genes are TRBV20-1 and TRBJ1-2; D unresolved. Trimming took off 6 bases at V and 7 bases at J, with 12 bases between the two ends. This CDR3 is built from 11 residues. Germline lookup yields CDR1 DFQATT and CDR2 SNEGSKA (reference sequence). The CDR3 sequence is CSARWKTGYTF. The CDR3 DNA sequence: TGCAGTGCCCGTTGGAAAACTGGCTACACCTTC.